This T cell receptor (beta chain) was observed in a study of cytomegalovirus exposure and HLA in healthy donors. A multiplex PCR was run with 60 Vbeta primers and 13 Jbeta primers. Authors' analysis steps: A follow-up analysis tallied some 80 million unique TCR beta chains, some 11 million shared. The table came from immunoSEQ multiplex PCR; TCRdb's copy has only in-frame clones and leaves some out. V, J and clone size were drawn from that table, and D and trimming were deduced from the DNA. In the table there are around 210,000 clones, around 78% of which are singletons. Worth noting for this clone: As yet, its antigen is unknown.

Study outcomes and limitations: Upon later analysis, TCR association rates were observed to vary by HLA locus, being highest for DRB1 and lowest for HLA-C. An analysis that came later showed most CMV-associated TCR beta chains appearing HLA-restricted.

Trimming cost V 3 bases and J 0 bases; bases outside gene matches: 10. The CDR3 covers 19 residues. CDR1 is LNHDA and CDR2 is SQIVND in the germline V gene (reference sequence). Source material: PBMCs. The chain combines TRBV19 with TRBJ2-3; 12 bases agree with TRBD2. The receptor comes from a boy aged 5-17 years in good health and CMV-seronegative. This CDR3 reads CASSIPLAGGIYSTDTQYF. In DNA, the CDR3 is TGTGCCAGTAGTATTCCACTAGCGGGGGGAATCTATAGCACAGATACGCAGTATTTT.